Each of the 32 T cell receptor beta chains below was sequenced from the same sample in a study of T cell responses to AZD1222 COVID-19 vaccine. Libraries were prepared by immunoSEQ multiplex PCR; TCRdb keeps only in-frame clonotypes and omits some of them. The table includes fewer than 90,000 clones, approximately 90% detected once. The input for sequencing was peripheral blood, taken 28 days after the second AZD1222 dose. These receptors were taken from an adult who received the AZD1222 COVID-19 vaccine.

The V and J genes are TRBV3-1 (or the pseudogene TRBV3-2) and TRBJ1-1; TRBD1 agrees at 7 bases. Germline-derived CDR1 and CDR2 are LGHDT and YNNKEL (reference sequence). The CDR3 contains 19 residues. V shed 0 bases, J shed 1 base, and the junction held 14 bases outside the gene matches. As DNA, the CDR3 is TGTGCCAGCAGCCAAGATCGGGCTTGGGGAAGGGGGCGGAACACTGAAGCTTTCTTT. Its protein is CASSQDRAWGRGRNTEAFF.

The CDR3 reads CAWSVREGVAYEQYF. In DNA form, the CDR3 reads TGTGCCTGGAGTGTACGCGAGGGGGTGGCCTACGAGCAGTACTTC. This chain connects TRBV30 to TRBJ2-7, with D possibly matching TRBD1 (6 bases). This CDR3 has 15 residues. The germline V and J ends were trimmed by 0 bases and 2 bases, with 14 bases remaining between them. Germline V gives CDR1 GTSNPN, CDR2 SVGIG (reference sequence).

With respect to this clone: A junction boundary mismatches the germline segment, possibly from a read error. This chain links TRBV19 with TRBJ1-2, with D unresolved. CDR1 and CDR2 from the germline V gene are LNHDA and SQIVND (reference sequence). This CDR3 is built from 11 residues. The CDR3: CASRRAGGYTF. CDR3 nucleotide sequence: TGTGCGAGTAGAAGGGCGGGGGGCTACACCTTC.

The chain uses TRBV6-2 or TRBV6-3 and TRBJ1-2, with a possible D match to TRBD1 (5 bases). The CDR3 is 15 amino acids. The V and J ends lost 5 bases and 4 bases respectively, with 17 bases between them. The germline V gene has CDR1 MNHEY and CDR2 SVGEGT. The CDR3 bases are TGTGCCAGCAGTCGGATTCGGGACCTCGGCTATGGCTACACCTTC. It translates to CASSRIRDLGYGYTF.

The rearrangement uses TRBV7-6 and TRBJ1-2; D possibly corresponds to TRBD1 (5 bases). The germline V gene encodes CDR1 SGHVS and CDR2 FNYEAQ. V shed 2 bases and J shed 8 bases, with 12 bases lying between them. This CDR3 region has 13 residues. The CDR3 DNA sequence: TGTGCCAGCAGCTTAAGGCAGGGAATCGGCTACACCTTC. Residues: CASSLRQGIGYTF.

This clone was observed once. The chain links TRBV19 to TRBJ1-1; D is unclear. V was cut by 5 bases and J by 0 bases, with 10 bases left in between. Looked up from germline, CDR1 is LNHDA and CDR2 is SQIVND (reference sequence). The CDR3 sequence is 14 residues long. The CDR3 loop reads CASSRPSMNTEAFF. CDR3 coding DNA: TGTGCCAGTAGTCGCCCCTCCATGAACACTGAAGCTTTCTTT. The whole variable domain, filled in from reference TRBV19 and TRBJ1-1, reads DGGITQSPKYLFRKEGQNVTLSCEQNLNHDAMYWYRQDPGQGLRLIYYSQIVNDFQKGDIAEGYSVSREKKESFPLTVTSAQKNPTAFYLCASSRPSMNTEAFFGQGTRLTVV.

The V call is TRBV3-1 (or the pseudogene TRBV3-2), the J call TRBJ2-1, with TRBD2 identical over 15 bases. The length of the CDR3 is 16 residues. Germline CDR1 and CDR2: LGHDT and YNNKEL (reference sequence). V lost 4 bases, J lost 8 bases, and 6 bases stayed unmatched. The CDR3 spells CASSRTSGGAYDEQFF. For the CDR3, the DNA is TGTGCCAGCAGCCGGACTAGCGGGGGGGCTTATGATGAGCAGTTCTTC.

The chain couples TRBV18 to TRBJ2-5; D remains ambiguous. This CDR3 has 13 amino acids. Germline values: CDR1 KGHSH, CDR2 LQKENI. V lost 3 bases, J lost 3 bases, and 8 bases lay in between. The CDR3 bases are TGTGCCAGCTCACCTGACACTAAAGAGACCCAGTACTTC. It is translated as CASSPDTKETQYF. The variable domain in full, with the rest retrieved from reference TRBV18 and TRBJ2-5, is NAGVMQNPRHLVRRRGQEARLRCSPMKGHSHVYWYRQLPEEGLKFMVYLQKENIIDESGMPKERFSAEFPKEGPSILRIQQVVRGDSAAYFCASSPDTKETQYFGPGTRLLVL.

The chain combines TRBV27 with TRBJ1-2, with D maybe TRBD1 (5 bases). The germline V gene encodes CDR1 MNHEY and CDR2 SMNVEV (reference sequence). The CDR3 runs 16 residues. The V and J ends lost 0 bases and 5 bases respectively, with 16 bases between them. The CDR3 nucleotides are TGTGCCAGCAGTTTATCCGCGCAGGGAGGGTCTTATGGCTACACCTTC. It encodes CASSLSAQGGSYGYTF.

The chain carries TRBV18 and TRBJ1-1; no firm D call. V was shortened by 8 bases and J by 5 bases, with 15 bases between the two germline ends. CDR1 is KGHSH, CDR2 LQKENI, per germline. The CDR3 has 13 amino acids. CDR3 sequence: CASVAGPRTEAFF. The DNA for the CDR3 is TGTGCCAGCGTGGCGGGTCCGAGGACTGAAGCTTTCTTT.

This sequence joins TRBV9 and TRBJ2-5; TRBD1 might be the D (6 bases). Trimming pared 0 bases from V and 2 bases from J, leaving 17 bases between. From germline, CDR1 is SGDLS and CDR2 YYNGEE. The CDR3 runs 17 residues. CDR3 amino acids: CASSVGARGLLQETQYF. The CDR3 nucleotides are TGTGCCAGCAGCGTAGGGGCTAGGGGGTTGTTACAAGAGACCCAGTACTTC.

This CDR3 is CASSLVPGTGGYEQYF. The CDR3 DNA reads TGTGCCAGCAGCTTGGTTCCCGGGACAGGGGGCTACGAGCAGTACTTC. V is TRBV5-5 and J is TRBJ2-7; 11 nucleotides align to TRBD1. Per germline, CDR1 SGHKS and CDR2 YYEKEE (reference sequence). The junction had 5 bases not matched to a gene; V was cut back by 0 bases and J by 3 bases. CDR3 length equals 16 residues.

The CDR3 sequence is CASSLEGQVIYGYTF. CDR3 bases: TGCGCCAGCAGCTTGGAGGGGCAGGTTATCTATGGCTACACCTTC. The chain joins TRBV5-1 to TRBJ1-2; D possibly corresponds to TRBD1 (5 bases). There are 15 residues in the CDR3. Per the germline V gene, CDR1 is SGHRS and CDR2 is YFSETQ. The V and J ends lost 0 bases and 4 bases respectively, with 13 bases between them.

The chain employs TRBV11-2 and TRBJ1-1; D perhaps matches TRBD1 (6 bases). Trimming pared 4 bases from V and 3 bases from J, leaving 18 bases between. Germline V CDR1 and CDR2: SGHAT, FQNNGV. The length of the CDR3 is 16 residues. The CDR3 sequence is CASSSRPHRADTEAFF. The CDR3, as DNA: TGTGCCAGCAGCTCGAGGCCCCACAGGGCGGACACTGAAGCTTTCTTT.

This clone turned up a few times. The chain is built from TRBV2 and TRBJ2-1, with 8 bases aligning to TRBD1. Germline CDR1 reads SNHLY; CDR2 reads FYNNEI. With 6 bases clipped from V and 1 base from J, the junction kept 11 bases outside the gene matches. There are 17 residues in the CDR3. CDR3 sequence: CASRMTGAGVSYNEQFF. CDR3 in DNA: TGTGCCAGCAGGATGACAGGGGCAGGGGTTTCCTACAATGAGCAGTTCTTC.

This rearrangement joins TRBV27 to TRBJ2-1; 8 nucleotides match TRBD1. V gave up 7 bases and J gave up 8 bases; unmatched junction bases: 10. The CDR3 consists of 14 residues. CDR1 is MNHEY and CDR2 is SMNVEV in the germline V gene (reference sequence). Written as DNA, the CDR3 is TGTGCCAGCACGCCCAGGGGGCGTCTCTATGAGCAGTTCTTC. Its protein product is CASTPRGRLYEQFF.

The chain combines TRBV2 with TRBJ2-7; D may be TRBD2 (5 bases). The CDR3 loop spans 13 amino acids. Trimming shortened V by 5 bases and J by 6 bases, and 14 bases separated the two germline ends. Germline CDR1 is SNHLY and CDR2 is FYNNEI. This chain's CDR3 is CASSPGKASEQYF. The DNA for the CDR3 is TGTGCCAGCAGTCCGGGAAAAGCCTCCGAGCAGTACTTC.

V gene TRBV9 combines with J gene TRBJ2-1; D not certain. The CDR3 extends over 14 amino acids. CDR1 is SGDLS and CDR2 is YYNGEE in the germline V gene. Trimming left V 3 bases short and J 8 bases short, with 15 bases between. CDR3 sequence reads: CASSEGLPLDEQFF. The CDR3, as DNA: TGTGCCAGCAGCGAAGGCCTCCCTTTGGATGAGCAGTTCTTC.

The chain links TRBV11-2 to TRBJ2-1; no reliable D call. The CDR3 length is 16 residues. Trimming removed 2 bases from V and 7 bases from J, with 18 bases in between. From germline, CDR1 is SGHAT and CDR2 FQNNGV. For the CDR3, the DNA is TGTGCCAGCAGCTTATACGGCCCCGCGTGGCGAAATGAGCAGTTCTTC. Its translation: CASSLYGPAWRNEQFF.

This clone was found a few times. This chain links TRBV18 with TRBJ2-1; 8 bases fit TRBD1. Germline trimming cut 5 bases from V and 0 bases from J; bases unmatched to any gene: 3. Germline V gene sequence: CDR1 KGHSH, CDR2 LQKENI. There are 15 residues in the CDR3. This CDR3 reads CASSSDRVSYNEQFF. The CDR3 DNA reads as TGTGCCAGCTCATCGGACAGGGTCTCCTACAATGAGCAGTTCTTC.

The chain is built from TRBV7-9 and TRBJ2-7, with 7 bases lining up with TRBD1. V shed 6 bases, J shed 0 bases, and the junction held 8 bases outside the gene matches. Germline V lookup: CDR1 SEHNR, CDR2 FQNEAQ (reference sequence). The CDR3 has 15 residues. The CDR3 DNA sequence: TGTGCCAGCAGACGACAGGGATCCAGCTCCTACGAGCAGTACTTC. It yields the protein CASRRQGSSSYEQYF.

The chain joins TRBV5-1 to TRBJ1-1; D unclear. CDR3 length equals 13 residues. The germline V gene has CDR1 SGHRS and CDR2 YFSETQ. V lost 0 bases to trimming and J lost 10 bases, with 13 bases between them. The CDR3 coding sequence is TGCGCCAGCAGCTTGGGTGCCCGGGCGGGAGCTTTCTTT. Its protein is CASSLGARAGAFF.

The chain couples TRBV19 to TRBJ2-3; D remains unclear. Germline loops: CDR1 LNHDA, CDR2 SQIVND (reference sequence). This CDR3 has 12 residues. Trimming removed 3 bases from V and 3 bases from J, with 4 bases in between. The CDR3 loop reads CASSIRTDTQYF. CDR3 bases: TGTGCCAGTAGTATTCGGACAGATACGCAGTATTTT.

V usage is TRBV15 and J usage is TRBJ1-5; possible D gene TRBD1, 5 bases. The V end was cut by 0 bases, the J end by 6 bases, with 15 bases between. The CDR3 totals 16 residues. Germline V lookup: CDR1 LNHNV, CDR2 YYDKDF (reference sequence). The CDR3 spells CATSRDQGPPAQPQHF. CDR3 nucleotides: TGTGCCACCAGCAGAGATCAGGGACCCCCGGCTCAGCCCCAGCATTTT.

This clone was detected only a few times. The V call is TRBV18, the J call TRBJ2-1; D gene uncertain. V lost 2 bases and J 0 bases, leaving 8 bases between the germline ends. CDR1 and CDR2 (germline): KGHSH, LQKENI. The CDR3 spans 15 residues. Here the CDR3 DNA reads TGTGCCAGCTCACCAATCGGTTCCTCCTACAATGAGCAGTTCTTC. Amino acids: CASSPIGSSYNEQFF.

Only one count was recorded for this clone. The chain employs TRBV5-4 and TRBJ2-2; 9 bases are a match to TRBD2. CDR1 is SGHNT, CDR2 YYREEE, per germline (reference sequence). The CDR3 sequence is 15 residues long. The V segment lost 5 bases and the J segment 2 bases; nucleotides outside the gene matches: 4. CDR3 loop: CASRRLADNTGELFF. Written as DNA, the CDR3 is TGTGCCAGCAGGAGACTAGCGGATAACACCGGGGAGCTGTTTTTT.

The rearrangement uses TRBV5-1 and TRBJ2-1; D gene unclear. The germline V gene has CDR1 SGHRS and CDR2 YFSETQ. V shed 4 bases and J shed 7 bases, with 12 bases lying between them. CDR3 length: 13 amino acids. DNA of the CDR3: TGCGCCAGCAGCCTAATGGACGCGAATGAGCAGTTCTTC. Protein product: CASSLMDANEQFF.

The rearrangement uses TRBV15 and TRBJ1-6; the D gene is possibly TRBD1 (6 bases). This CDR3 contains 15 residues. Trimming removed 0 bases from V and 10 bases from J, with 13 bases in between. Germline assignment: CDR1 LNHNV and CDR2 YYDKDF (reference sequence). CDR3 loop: CATSRDWGAGSPLHF. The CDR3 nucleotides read TGTGCCACCAGCAGAGATTGGGGGGCAGGGTCACCCCTCCACTTT.

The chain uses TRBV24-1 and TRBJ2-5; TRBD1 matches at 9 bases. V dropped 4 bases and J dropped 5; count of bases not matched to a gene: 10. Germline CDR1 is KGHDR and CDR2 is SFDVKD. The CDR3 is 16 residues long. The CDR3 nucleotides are TGTGCCACCAGTGAGCCCGGGACAGGGAGGGAGGAGACCCAGTACTTC. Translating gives CATSEPGTGREETQYF.

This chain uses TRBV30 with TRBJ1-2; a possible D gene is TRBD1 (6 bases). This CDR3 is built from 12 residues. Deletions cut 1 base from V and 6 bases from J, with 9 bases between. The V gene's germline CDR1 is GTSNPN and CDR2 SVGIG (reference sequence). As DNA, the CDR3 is TGTGCCTGGAGTGGCCAGGGGAATGGCTACACCTTC. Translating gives CAWSGQGNGYTF. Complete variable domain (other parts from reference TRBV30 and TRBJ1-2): SQTIHQWPATLVQPVGSPLSLECTVEGTSNPNLYWYRQAAGRGLQLLFYSVGIGQISSEVPQNLSASRPQDRQFILSSKKLLLSDSGFYLCAWSGQGNGYTFGSGTRLTVV.

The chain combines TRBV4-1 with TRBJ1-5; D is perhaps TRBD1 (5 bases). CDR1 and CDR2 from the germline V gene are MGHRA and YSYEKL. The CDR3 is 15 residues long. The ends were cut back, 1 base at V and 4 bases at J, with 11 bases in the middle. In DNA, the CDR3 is TGCGCCAGCAGCCAAGTTGGGGCTGGGAATCAGCCCCAGCATTTT. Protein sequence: CASSQVGAGNQPQHF.

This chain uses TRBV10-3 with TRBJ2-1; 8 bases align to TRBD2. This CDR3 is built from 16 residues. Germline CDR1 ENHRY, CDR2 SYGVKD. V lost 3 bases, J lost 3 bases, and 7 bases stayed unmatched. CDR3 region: CAISDIGSGSYNEQFF. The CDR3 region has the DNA TGTGCCATCAGTGATATAGGAAGCGGGAGCTACAATGAGCAGTTCTTC.